One and the same sample provided the 30 T cell receptor beta chains below, sequenced in a study of T cells expressing NK-cell markers. No DNA is given; TCRdb re-called the 5' RACE reads and lists each CDR3 protein once. This sample's table has roughly 420,000 distinct CDR3 sequences. The specimen was blood T cells: a sorted CD56 or NKG2C T cell subset, CD4+ or CD8+ T cells, or bulk PBMC T cells (not recorded which). The receptor set was obtained from a woman between 18 and 70 years old in good health.

The gene calls are TRBV19 and TRBJ2-7; TCRdb returns TRBD2, unconfirmable since there is no DNA. CDR1 LNHDA and CDR2 SQIVND come from the germline V gene (reference sequence). The CDR3 is 13 residues long. This CDR3 reads CASRPPGAYEQYF.

V and J are TRBV4-1 and TRBJ2-1; the D gene TCRdb calls, TRBD2, cannot be checked with no DNA. Per germline, CDR1 MGHRA and CDR2 YSYEKL. This CDR3 spans 18 amino acids. The CDR3 is CASSQVATRLAEYNEQFF.

The chain uses TRBV20-1 and TRBJ2-3; checking the TCRdb D call of TRBD1 is not possible without DNA. The CDR3 sequence is 17 residues long. Germline-derived CDR1 and CDR2 are DFQATT and SNEGSKA (reference sequence). CDR3: CSAREGGRGLATDTQYF.

This chain links TRBV10-3 with TRBJ2-1; the TCRdb D gene call, TRBD2, has no DNA to confirm it. The CDR3 consists of 18 residues. Germline CDR1 and CDR2: ENHRY and SYGVKD. CDR3 protein: CAISQPRSGGAGANEQFF.

This chain joins TRBV30 and TRBJ2-7; the D call of TRBD1 rests on TCRdb alone, since no DNA is present to check it. This CDR3 comprises 13 residues. Germline CDR1 and CDR2: GTSNPN and SVGIG (reference sequence). The CDR3 spells CAWAPTGTYEQYF.

The V and J genes are TRBV5-1 and TRBJ2-3; TCRdb returns TRBD1, unconfirmable since there is no DNA. The germline V gene has CDR1 SGHRS and CDR2 YFSETQ. The CDR3 covers 15 residues. The CDR3: CASSPVTVNTDTQYF.

The chain is built from TRBV11-2 and TRBJ2-1; the D call from TCRdb, TRBD2, cannot be confirmed without DNA. The CDR3 runs to 16 residues. CDR1 SGHAT and CDR2 FQNNGV come from the germline V gene. The chain's CDR3 is CASSLEVLAGGIEQFF.

The chain has TRBV27 and TRBJ1-2. The length of the CDR3 is 12 residues. Germline V gene sequence: CDR1 MNHEY, CDR2 SMNVEV (reference sequence). CDR3 amino acids: CASSERSGGYTF.

The genes are TRBV5-5 and TRBJ2-1; TCRdb designates TRBD1, a call that cannot be tested without DNA. Looked up from germline, CDR1 is SGHKS and CDR2 is YYEKEE (reference sequence). This CDR3 is 17 amino acids long. The CDR3 loop is CASSLGPPTDDYNEQFF.

The rearrangement joins TRBV12-3 or TRBV12-4 to TRBJ1-1. This CDR3 comprises 16 residues. CDR3 in amino acids: CASSALPVGGNTEAFF.

The chain combines TRBV5-1 with TRBJ2-3; TCRdb names TRBD1, which stays unverified in the absence of DNA. The CDR3 consists of 15 residues. Germline V lookup: CDR1 SGHRS, CDR2 YFSETQ. This CDR3 reads CASSPGGGGADTQYF.

The chain combines TRBV20-1 with TRBJ2-3. CDR3 length: 14 residues. Germline CDR1 is DFQATT and CDR2 is SNEGSKA (reference sequence). The CDR3 region is CSARDSGQSDTQYF.

This sequence joins TRBV7-3 and TRBJ2-1. CDR3 length equals 16 residues. Germline assignment: CDR1 SGHTA and CDR2 FQGTGA. CDR3 residues: CASSLGVTPSYNEQFF.

This rearrangement joins TRBV6-5 to TRBJ1-5; checking the TCRdb D call of TRBD1 is not possible without DNA. The CDR3 contains 17 residues. Germline V gene data show CDR1 as MNHEY and CDR2 as SVGAGI. The CDR3 reads CASSYSNSAISNQPQHF.

The CDR3: CASSWGRDRAKDTQYF. The chain recombines TRBV5-4 with TRBJ2-3; checking the TCRdb D call of TRBD1 is not possible without DNA. The CDR3 loop spans 16 amino acids. The germline V gene encodes CDR1 SGHNT and CDR2 YYREEE (reference sequence).

The V gene is TRBV19, the J gene TRBJ1-4. Germline CDR1 is LNHDA and CDR2 is SQIVND (reference sequence). The CDR3 length is 16 residues. The CDR3 is CASSTGLSATNEKLFF.

The V call is TRBV5-1, the J call TRBJ2-1; TCRdb calls TRBD1, which cannot be checked without DNA. This CDR3 comprises 15 residues. CDR1 and CDR2 (germline): SGHRS, YFSETQ. The CDR3: CASSLAGQGGGEQFF.

The chain employs TRBV12-3 or TRBV12-4 and TRBJ2-1; with no DNA, the TCRdb D assignment of TRBD2 cannot be verified. This CDR3 contains 16 residues. CDR3 amino acids: CASRPSGRSSYNEQFF.

V gene TRBV5-5 combines with J gene TRBJ1-1; TCRdb gives TRBD1 as the D gene, but with no DNA this cannot be confirmed. This CDR3 is built from 15 residues. Germline lookup yields CDR1 SGHKS and CDR2 YYEKEE (reference sequence). CDR3 residues: CASGNRGYMNTEAFF.

This sequence joins TRBV20-1 and TRBJ1-4; the D call of TRBD1 rests on TCRdb alone, since no DNA is present to check it. The CDR3 contains 17 residues. Looked up from germline, CDR1 is DFQATT and CDR2 is SNEGSKA (reference sequence). The CDR3 protein is CSAYGQGQISTNEKLFF.

V usage is TRBV20-1 and J usage is TRBJ2-4; absent DNA, TCRdb's TRBD2 call cannot be checked. Germline V gives CDR1 DFQATT, CDR2 SNEGSKA (reference sequence). The CDR3 runs 11 residues. CDR3 region: CSADSGDNQYF.

The chain recombines TRBV5-5 with TRBJ2-2; TCRdb gives TRBD1 as the D gene, but with no DNA this cannot be confirmed. Germline CDR1 SGHKS, CDR2 YYEKEE (reference sequence). This CDR3 region has 16 residues. CDR3 sequence reads: CASSLPGTANTGELFF.

This chain links TRBV27 with TRBJ2-1; lacking DNA, the TRBD2 call made by TCRdb goes unchecked. This CDR3 has 15 amino acids. Per germline, CDR1 MNHEY and CDR2 SMNVEV (reference sequence). The CDR3 protein is CASSLHPPQRHEQFF.

The J gene is TRBJ2-3, the V gene TRBV7-7. This CDR3 region has 13 residues. Germline V gives CDR1 SSHAT, CDR2 FNYEAQ (reference sequence). The CDR3: CASSSSNTDTQYF.

This chain joins TRBV20-1 and TRBJ2-5; there is no DNA to check the TCRdb D call of TRBD2. The CDR3 extends over 17 amino acids. In germline, CDR1 is DFQATT, CDR2 SNEGSKA (reference sequence). CDR3 sequence reads: CSASSLLAGAGQETQYF.

The chain is built from TRBV20-1 and TRBJ2-3; TCRdb designates TRBD1, a call that cannot be tested without DNA. Germline CDR1 reads DFQATT; CDR2 reads SNEGSKA (reference sequence). This CDR3 is 14 amino acids long. The chain's CDR3 is CSARGTGETDTQYF.

The gene calls are TRBV7-9 and TRBJ2-7; TCRdb names TRBD1, which stays unverified in the absence of DNA. CDR1 is SEHNR and CDR2 is FQNEAQ in the germline V gene (reference sequence). CDR3 length: 15 residues. The CDR3 reads CASSPRGQGWNEQYF. The variable domain in full, completed from reference TRBV7-9 and TRBJ2-7, reads DTGVSQNPRHKITKRGQNVTFRCDPISEHNRLYWYRQTLGQGPEFLTYFQNEAQLEKSRLLSDRFSAERPKGSFSTLEIQRTEQGDSAMYLCASSPRGQGWNEQYFGPGTRLTVT.

The chain recombines TRBV4-3 with TRBJ2-2. Germline loops: CDR1 LGHNA, CDR2 YSLEER. The CDR3 runs to 15 residues. This CDR3 is CASSQVVQPTGELFF.

The gene calls are TRBV20-1 and TRBJ2-7. Germline CDR1 is DFQATT and CDR2 is SNEGSKA (reference sequence). The length of the CDR3 is 13 residues. CDR3 in amino acids: CSARETAAYEQYF.

The CDR3 region is CASRLETNTGELFF. The rearrangement links TRBV6-1 to TRBJ2-2. Germline CDR1 is MNHNS and CDR2 is SASEGT. This CDR3 is 14 amino acids long.